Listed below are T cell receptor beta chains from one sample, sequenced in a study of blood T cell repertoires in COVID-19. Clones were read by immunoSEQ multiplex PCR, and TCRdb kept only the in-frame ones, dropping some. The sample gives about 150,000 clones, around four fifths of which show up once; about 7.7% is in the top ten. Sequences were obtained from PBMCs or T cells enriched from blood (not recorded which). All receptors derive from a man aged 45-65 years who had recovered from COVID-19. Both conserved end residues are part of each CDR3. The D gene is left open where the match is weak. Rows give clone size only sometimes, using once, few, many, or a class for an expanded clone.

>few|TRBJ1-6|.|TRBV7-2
TGTGCCAGCAGCAAGACAGTCAGAGCCAATTCACCCCTCCACTTT
CASSKTVRANSPLHF
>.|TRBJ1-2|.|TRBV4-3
TGCGCCAGCAGCCAAGATTCGGGACTCACCTATGGCTACACCTTC
CASSQDSGLTYGYTF
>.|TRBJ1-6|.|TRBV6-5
TGTGCCAGCAGACCGACAGGTCTTAATTCACCCCTCCACTTT
CASRPTGLNSPLHF
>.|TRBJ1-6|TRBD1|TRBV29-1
TGCAGCGTCGGGACAGGGGCCTATAATTCACCCCTCCACTTT
CSVGTGAYNSPLHF
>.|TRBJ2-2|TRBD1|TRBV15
TGTGCCACCAGCAGAGCGGGACAGGGCACCGGGGAGCTGTTTTTT
CATSRAGQGTGELFF
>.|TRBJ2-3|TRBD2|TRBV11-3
TGTGCCAGCAGCACCCAAGCGGGGGGGCGCACAGATACGCAGTATTTT
CASSTQAGGRTDTQYF
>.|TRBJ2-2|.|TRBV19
TGTGCCAGTCGAACCAGCGGTTACACCGGGGAGCTGTTTTTT
CASRTSGYTGELFF
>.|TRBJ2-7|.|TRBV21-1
TGTGCCAGACAATACGAGCAGTACTTC
CARQYEQYF
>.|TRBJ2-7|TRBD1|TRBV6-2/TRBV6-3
TGTGCCAGCAGTTACTCGGACAGGACCACCTACGAGCAGTACTTC
CASSYSDRTTYEQYF
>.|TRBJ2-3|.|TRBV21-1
TGTGCCAGCAGCTCCTGGGGGAAGATAGCGGGGTCGACAGATACGCAGTATTTT
CASSSWGKIAGSTDTQYF
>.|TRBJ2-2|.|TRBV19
TGTGCCAGTAGTATAGGGTTAGCCGCCGGGGAGCTGTTTTTT
CASSIGLAAGELFF
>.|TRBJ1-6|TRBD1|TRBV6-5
TGTGCCAGCAGTAAGGGGGCGGGTTCACCCCTCCACTTT
CASSKGAGSPLHF
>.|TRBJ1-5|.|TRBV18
TGTGCCAGCTCACCGAGGGAAAGCAATCAGCCCCAGCATTTT
CASSPRESNQPQHF
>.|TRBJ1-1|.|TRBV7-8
TGTGCCAGCGGGAGGGGCAATTTGAACACTGAAGCTTTCTTT
CASGRGNLNTEAFF
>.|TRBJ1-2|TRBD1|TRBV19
TGTGCCAGTAGTACCGGACAGGGAAATGGCTACACCTTC
CASSTGQGNGYTF
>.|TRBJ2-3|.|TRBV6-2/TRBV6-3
TGTGCCAGCAGTAAAACGAAAGGACAGCCAGGGGGGTTAGATACGCAGTATTTT
CASSKTKGQPGGLDTQYF
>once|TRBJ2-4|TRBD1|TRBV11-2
TGTGCCAGCAGCCCGACAGGGTCCCTAGCCAAAAACATTCAGTACTTC
CASSPTGSLAKNIQYF
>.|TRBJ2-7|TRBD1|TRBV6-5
TGTGCCAGCTGGACAGGGACAAGATCCTACGAGCAGTACTTC
CASWTGTRSYEQYF
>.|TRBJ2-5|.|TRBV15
TGTGCCACCAGCACGGAAGAGACCCAGTACTTC
CATSTEETQYF
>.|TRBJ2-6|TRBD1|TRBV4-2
TGTGCCAGCAGCCAAGCCGGGACAGGGTTTGGGGCCAACGTCCTGACTTTC
CASSQAGTGFGANVLTF
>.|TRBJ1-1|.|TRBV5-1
TGCGCCAGCAGCTTGGCCGGGTCGGACACTGAAGCTTTCTTT
CASSLAGSDTEAFF
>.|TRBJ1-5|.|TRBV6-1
TGTGCCAGCAGTGAAACGGAGGGCAATCAGCCCCAGCATTTT
CASSETEGNQPQHF
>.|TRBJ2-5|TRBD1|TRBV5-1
TGCGCCAGCAGCTTAGGACAGGGAAGGGGTTTTGAGACCCAGTACTTC
CASSLGQGRGFETQYF
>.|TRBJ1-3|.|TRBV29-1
TGCAGCGTTGCAGGGGCGGCAGGAAACACCATATATTTT
CSVAGAAGNTIYF
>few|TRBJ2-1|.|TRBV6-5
TGTGCCAGCAGTTACTCAGGGGCGTACAATGAGCAGTTCTTC
CASSYSGAYNEQFF
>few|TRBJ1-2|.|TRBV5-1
TGCGCCAGTACAGGTGCCAACTATGGCTACACCTTC
CASTGANYGYTF
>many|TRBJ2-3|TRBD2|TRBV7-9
TGTGCCAGCAGCGAACCGGGACTAGCGGGGGGGAGCACAGATACGCAGTATTTT
CASSEPGLAGGSTDTQYF
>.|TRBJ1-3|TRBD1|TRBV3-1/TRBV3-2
TGTGCCAGCAGCCTCGGGACAGGTACCCTAGGGACCATATATTTT
CASSLGTGTLGTIYF
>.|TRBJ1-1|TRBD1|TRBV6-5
TGTGCCAGCAGTTCCGTCAGGGGGGCTGAAGCTTTCTTT
CASSSVRGAEAFF
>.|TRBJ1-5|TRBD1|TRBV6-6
TGTGCCAGCAGTTACGGGACAGCCAATCAGCCCCAGCATTTT
CASSYGTANQPQHF
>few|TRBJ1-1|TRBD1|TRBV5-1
TGCGCCAGCAGCCAAACTACCTCACAGGGGAGGAGCACTGAAGCTTTCTTT
CASSQTTSQGRSTEAFF
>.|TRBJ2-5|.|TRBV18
TGTGCCAGCTCCCCTTTGCAGATTTCCGAGACCCAGTACTTC
CASSPLQISETQYF
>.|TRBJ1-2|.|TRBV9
TGTGCCAGCAGTGGAGGATTGGGGGGCTACACCTTC
CASSGGLGGYTF
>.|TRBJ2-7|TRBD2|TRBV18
TGTGCCAGCTCACCACCGGGACTAGCGGGGGGAGGCGAGCAGTACTTC
CASSPPGLAGGGEQYF
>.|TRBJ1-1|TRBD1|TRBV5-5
TGTGCCAGCAGCTTGGATTGGAGGGGGCGGACTGAAGCTTTCTTT
CASSLDWRGRTEAFF
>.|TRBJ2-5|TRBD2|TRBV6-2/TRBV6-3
TGTGCCAGCAGTTACTTCTTGACTAGCGGAAACCAAGAGACCCAGTACTTC
CASSYFLTSGNQETQYF
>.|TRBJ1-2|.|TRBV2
TGTGCCAGCAGTCTAGACAGGTACTATGGCTACACCTTC
CASSLDRYYGYTF
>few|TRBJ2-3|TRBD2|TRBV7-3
TGTGCCAGCAGCTTGGTAGCGGGGGGGCTAGATACGCAGTATTTT
CASSLVAGGLDTQYF
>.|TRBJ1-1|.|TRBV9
TGTGCCAGCAGCTCCAGCGGGTTTAGTCTGGGCCGTGAAGCTTTCTTT
CASSSSGFSLGREAFF
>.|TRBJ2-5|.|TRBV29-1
TGCAGCGTTGTGGTCCAGGGGACGACCCAGTACTTC
CSVVVQGTTQYF
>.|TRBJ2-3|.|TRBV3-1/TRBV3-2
TGTGCCAGCAGCCAAGATACGGTCGGGATAGCGGTTCGAGATACGCAGTATTTT
CASSQDTVGIAVRDTQYF
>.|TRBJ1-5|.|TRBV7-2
TGTGCCAGCAGCCCCGGCGGGGGGAATCAGCCCCAGCATTTT
CASSPGGGNQPQHF